This paragraph reports one T cell receptor beta chain. No cognate antigen has been identified for it. Per-nucleotide qualities are absent, and no much larger clonotype sits a single base away. This record comes from a study of blood T cell repertoires in COVID-19 (dated by TCRdb to 2018 to 2021). Regarding the complete study: Collaborator samples came from the United States, Italy and Spain and covered acute and convalescent phases of COVID-19. Subjects who had been exposed to COVID-19, were actively infected with it, or had recovered from it provided the deeply sampled blood TCRbeta repertoires that made up the dataset. The sample metadata nearly always contained a de-identified subject ID, COVID-19 status, age in years and sex. The prospective study material was composed of cDNA or gDNA derived from T cells, B-cell-depleted T cells, or PBMCs. Samples were obtained from the ongoing ImmuneRACE study (first 160 participants) and from 1,254 subjects provided by 6 global collaborators. The repertoires were released in a freely available public database intended as a resource for research on the immune response to SARS-CoV-2. HLA class I and class II types, where available, came from metadata supplied by the sample provider rather than from assay-based typing.

Taken from cysteine to phenylalanine, the CDR3 has 15 residues. Only the CDR3 DNA stays, 45 bases, in frame from base 1. Cut back by 5 bases and 4 bases, the V and J ends lie 17 bases apart. CDR1 and CDR2 were assigned from the germline V gene as WSHSY and SAAADI. The study at large found these results: The quantity of clinical and demographic metadata differed by source and by participant and was supplied without curation.

TCRbeta CDR3 regions were amplified from genomic DNA using the immunoSEQ Assay, a bias-controlled multiplex PCR. Turning to the authors' computational methods: The number of nucleated cells in each sample was estimated by amplification of reference gene primers within the assay. To quantify the absolute abundance of each unique TCRbeta CDR3 rearrangement, sequence reads were collapsed and filtered. Productive Simpson clonality was computed per sample as the square root of Simpson's diversity index over productive rearrangements. TCRdb stores this immuneACCESS table with in-frame sequences only. Part of the clones is absent; in the studies checked, under half of the shortfall reflects unresolved V genes, and no reason is known for the rest. That table gives V, J and clone size, and the DNA gave D and trimming. The table for this sample lists about 410,000 clones; 86% of them were counted only once. More than 1.4% of the sample goes to the ten largest clones.

Each collaborating institution followed its own protocols to collect whole blood in K2EDTA tubes. For TCRbeta analysis, collaborator samples were shipped as frozen whole blood, as isolated PBMCs, or as DNA extracted from either sample type. The chain is assembled from TRBV10-2 and TRBJ1-1; TRBD1 is a weak D gene call, 5 bases matching. The sequenced material came from peripheral blood. This TCR was recovered from a woman aged 25 to 45 with active or convalescent COVID-19. DNA sequence: TGCGCCAGCAGTAAGGTTGGGGGGATTGGCACTGAAGCTTTCTTT. Translated, it reads CASSKVGGIGTEAFF.